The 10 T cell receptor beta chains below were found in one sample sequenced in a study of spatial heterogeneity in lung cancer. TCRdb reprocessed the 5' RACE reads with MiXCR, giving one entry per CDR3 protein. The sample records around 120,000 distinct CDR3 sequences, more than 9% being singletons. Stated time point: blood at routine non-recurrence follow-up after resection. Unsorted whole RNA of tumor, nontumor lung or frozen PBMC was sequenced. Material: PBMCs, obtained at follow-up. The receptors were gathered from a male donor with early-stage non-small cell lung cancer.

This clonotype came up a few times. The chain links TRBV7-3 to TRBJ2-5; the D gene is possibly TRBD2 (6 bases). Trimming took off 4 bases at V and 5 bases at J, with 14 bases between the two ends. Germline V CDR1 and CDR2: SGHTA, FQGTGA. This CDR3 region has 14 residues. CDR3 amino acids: CASSSGLPGETQYF. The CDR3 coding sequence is TGTGCCAGCAGCTCGGGACTCCCCGGGGAGACCCAGTACTTC.

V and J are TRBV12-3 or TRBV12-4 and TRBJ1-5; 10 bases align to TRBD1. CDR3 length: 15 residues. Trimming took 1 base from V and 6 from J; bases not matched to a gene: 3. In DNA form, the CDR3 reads TGTGCCAGCAGTTTAGATGGGACAGGGGTTCAGCCCCAGCATTTT. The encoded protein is CASSLDGTGVQPQHF.

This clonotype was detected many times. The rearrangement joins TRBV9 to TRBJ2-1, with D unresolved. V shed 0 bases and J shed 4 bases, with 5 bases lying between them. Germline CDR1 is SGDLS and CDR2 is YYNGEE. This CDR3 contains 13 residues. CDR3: CASSVAQYNEQFF. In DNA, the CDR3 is TGTGCCAGCAGCGTAGCACAGTACAATGAGCAGTTCTTC.

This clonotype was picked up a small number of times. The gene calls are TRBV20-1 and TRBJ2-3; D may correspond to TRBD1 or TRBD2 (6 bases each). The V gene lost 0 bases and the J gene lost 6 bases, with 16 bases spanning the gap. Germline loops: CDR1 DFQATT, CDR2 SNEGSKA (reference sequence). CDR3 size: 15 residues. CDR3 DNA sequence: TGCAGTGCTAGAGATTTAAAGGGGGGCAAGGATACGCAGTATTTT. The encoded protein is CSARDLKGGKDTQYF.

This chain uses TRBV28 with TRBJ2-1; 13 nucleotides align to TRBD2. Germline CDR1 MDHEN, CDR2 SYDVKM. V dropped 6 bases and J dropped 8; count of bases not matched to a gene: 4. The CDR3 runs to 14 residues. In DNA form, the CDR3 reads TGTGCCAGCAGATCCGGGACTAGCGGGGATGAGCAGTTCTTC. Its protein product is CASRSGTSGDEQFF. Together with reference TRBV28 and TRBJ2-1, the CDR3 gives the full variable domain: DVKVTQSSRYLVKRTGEKVFLECVQDMDHENMFWYRQDPGLGLRLIYFSYDVKMKEKGDIPEGYSVSREKKERFSLILESASTNQTSMYLCASRSGTSGDEQFFGPGTRLTVL.

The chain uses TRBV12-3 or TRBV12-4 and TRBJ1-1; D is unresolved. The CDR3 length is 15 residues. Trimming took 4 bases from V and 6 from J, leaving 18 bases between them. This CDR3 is CASSYASRRRPEAFF. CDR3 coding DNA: TGTGCCAGCAGTTATGCCTCTAGGAGGAGACCTGAAGCTTTCTTT.

The CDR3 DNA is TGTGCCAGCAGCGACGGTTATCAGCCCCAGCATTTT. It is translated as CASSDGYQPQHF. This rearrangement joins TRBV12-3 or TRBV12-4 to TRBJ1-5; D ambiguous. The ends were cut back, 6 bases at V and 5 bases at J, with 8 bases in the middle. This CDR3 comprises 12 residues.

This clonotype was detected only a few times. The CDR3 is CASSLGDPFYEQYF. Written as DNA, the CDR3 is TGTGCCAGCAGTTTGGGGGACCCCTTCTACGAGCAGTACTTC. The chain has TRBV28 and TRBJ2-7; D might be TRBD1 or TRBD2, each matching 5 bases. Trimming shortened V by 3 bases and J by 3 bases, and 12 bases separated the two germline ends. The CDR3 sequence is 14 residues long. The germline CDR1 and CDR2 sequences are MDHEN and SYDVKM.

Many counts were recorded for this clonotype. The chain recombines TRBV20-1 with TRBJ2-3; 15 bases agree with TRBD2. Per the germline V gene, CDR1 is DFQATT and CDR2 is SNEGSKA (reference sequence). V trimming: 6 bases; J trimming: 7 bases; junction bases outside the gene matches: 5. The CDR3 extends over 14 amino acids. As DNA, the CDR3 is TGCAGTGCCCTAGGACTAGCGGGGGGGCATACGCAGTATTTT. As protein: CSALGLAGGHTQYF.

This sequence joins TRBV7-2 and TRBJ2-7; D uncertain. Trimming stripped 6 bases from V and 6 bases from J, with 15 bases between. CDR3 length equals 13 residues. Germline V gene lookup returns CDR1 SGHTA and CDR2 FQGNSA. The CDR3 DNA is TGTGCCAGCAGTTTCTCGTACGCCGCCGAGCAGTACTTC. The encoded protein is CASSFSYAAEQYF.